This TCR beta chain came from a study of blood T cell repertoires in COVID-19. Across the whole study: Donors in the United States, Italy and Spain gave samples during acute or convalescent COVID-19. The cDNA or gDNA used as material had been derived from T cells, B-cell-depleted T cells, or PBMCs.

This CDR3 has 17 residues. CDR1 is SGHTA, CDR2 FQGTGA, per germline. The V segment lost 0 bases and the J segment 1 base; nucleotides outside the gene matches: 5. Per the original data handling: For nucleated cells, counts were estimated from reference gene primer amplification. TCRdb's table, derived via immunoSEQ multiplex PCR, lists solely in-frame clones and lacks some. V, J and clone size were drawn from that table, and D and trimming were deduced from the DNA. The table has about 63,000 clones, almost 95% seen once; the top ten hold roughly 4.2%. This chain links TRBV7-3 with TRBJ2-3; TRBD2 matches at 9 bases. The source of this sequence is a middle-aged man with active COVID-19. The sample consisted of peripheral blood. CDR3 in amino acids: CASSLTEKREGTDTQYF. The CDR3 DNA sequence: TGTGCCAGCAGCTTAACAGAAAAGCGGGAGGGCACAGATACGCAGTATTTT.